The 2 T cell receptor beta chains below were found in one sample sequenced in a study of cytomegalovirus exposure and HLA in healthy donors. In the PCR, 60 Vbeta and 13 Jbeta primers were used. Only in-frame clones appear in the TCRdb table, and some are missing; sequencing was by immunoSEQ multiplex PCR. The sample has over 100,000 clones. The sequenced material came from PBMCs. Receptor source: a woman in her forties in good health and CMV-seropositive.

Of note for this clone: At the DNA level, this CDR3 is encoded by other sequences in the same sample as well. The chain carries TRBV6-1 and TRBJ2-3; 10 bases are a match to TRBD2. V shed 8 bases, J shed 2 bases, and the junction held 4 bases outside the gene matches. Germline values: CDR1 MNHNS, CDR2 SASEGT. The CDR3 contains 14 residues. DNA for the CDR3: TGTGCCAGCGCCACTAGCGGGGACACAGATACGCAGTATTTT. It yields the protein CASATSGDTDTQYF.

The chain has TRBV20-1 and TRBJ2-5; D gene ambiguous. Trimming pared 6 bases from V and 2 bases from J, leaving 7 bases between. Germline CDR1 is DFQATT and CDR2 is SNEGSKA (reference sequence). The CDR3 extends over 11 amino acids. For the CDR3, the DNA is TGCAGTGCAAGGCGGCAAGAGACCCAGTACTTC. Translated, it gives CSARRQETQYF.